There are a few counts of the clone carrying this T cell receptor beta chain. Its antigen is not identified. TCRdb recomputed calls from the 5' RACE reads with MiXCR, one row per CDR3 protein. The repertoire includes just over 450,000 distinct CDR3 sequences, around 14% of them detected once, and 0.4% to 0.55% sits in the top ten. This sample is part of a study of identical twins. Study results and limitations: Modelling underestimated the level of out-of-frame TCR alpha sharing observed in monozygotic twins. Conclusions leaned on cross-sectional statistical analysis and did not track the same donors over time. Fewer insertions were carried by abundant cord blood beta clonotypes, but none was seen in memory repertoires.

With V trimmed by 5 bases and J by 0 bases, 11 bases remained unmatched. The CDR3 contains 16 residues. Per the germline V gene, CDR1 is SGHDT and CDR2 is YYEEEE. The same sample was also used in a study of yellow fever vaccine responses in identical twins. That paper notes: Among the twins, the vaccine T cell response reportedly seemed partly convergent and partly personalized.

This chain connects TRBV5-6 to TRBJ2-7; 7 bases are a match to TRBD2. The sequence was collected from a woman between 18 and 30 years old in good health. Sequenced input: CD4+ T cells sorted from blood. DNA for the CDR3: TGTGCCAGCAGGCTTAGTTCCGGGACTACCTCCTACGAGCAGTACTTC. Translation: CASRLSSGTTSYEQYF.